This TCR beta chain came from a study of graft-versus-host responses after intestinal transplantation. Overall study results and limits: Recipient marrow harbored GvH clones, some of which surfaced first in ileum or blood. Peak GvH clone levels in circulation were associated with early post-transplant HvG declines.

Worth noting for this clone: The target antigen is unknown.

Some clones are missing from TCRdb's copy, which holds only in-frame ones; the method was immunoSEQ multiplex PCR. The table lists approximately 100,000 clones, roughly nine tenths of them singletons. This specimen was unstimulated CD4+ T cells sorted from spleen or lymph node cells, taken before intestinal transplant. The TCR sequence derives from a human donor who received an intestinal transplant.

In DNA form, the CDR3 reads TGTGCCATCAGTGACGGGACAACTAATGAAAAACTGTTTTTT. Protein sequence: CAISDGTTNEKLFF. This chain links TRBV10-3 with TRBJ1-4; unclear D gene. CDR1 is ENHRY and CDR2 is SYGVKD in the germline V gene. The CDR3 is 14 residues long. The V end lost 3 bases, the J end lost 0 bases, and 5 bases lay between the germline ends.